These 12 T cell receptor beta chains share one sample of origin, sequenced in a study of T cell repertoires in ileal Crohn's disease. Using immunoSEQ multiplex PCR, the repertoire was profiled, and TCRdb retains in-frame clones only, with some absent. The sample shows thousands of clones, roughly 79% of them seen only once. Sequencing was done on a sample of ileal tissue. The receptors derive from an adult with Crohn's disease.

The V gene is TRBV29-1, the J gene TRBJ2-5, with D possibly being TRBD2 (5 bases). This CDR3 region has 12 residues. Trimming took 4 bases from V and 4 from J, leaving 10 bases between them. Germline V gene data show CDR1 as SQVTM and CDR2 as ANQGSEA. DNA of the CDR3: TGCAGCGTTGTGAGGGAAAGAGAGACCCAGTACTTC. The encoded protein is CSVVRERETQYF.

The chain has TRBV2 and TRBJ1-2; D ambiguous. This CDR3 has 15 amino acids. Trimming took 7 bases from V and 4 from J, leaving 19 bases between them. Germline V gene data show CDR1 as SNHLY and CDR2 as FYNNEI. The CDR3 DNA sequence: TGTGCCAGCATGGATGGGCAGCTGAATCCCTATGGCTACACCTTC. Residues: CASMDGQLNPYGYTF.

The chain joins TRBV18 to TRBJ2-1; 7 nucleotides line up with TRBD2. The length of the CDR3 is 17 residues. The V gene's germline CDR1 is KGHSH and CDR2 LQKENI. The trim removed 0 bases at V and 0 bases at J, leaving 5 bases unmatched. CDR3 region: CASSPPVGTNSYNEQFF. Written as DNA, the CDR3 is TGTGCCAGCTCACCACCGGTCGGGACTAACTCCTACAATGAGCAGTTCTTC.

The table lists this clone with a few counts. The V call is TRBV5-1, the J call TRBJ2-7, with D tentatively TRBD1 (5 bases). CDR3 length: 14 amino acids. With 0 bases removed from V and 2 bases from J, the gap between germline ends came to 9 bases. The V gene's germline CDR1 is SGHRS and CDR2 YFSETQ. CDR3 nucleotides: TGCGCCAGCAGCTTGGAAGGGGTTACCTACGAGCAGTACTTC. This sequence encodes CASSLEGVTYEQYF.

The gene calls are TRBV27 and TRBJ2-3; 11 bases map to TRBD1. V was pared by 7 bases and J by 2 bases, with 2 bases of the junction left unmatched. This CDR3 is built from 14 residues. Germline V gives CDR1 MNHEY, CDR2 SMNVEV (reference sequence). The chain's CDR3 is CASKGQGVTDTQYF. CDR3 bases: TGTGCCAGCAAGGGACAGGGGGTCACAGATACGCAGTATTTT.

Only a few counts were recorded for this clone. This rearrangement joins TRBV6-1 to TRBJ2-7; TRBD2 might be the D (5 bases). CDR1 and CDR2 (germline): MNHNS, SASEGT. Trimming took 8 bases from V and 3 from J, leaving 14 bases between them. The CDR3 runs 13 residues. CDR3: CASGRQVDYEQYF. CDR3 DNA sequence: TGTGCCAGCGGGAGACAAGTAGACTACGAGCAGTACTTC.

V is TRBV5-1 and J is TRBJ1-2; TRBD1 agrees at 10 bases. Germline CDR1 is SGHRS and CDR2 is YFSETQ. V was clipped by 4 bases and J by 7 bases; unmatched bases: 10. The length of the CDR3 is 15 residues. CDR3 coding DNA: TGCGCCAGCAGCACCGGGACAGGGGATAGGGGTGGCTACACCTTC. It codes for CASSTGTGDRGGYTF.

The V gene is TRBV19, the J gene TRBJ1-1, with TRBD1 as a possible D gene (6 bases). The ends were cut back, 7 bases at V and 4 bases at J, with 13 bases in the middle. This CDR3 comprises 13 residues. Per germline, CDR1 LNHDA and CDR2 SQIVND (reference sequence). CDR3 in amino acids: CASNQQGATEAFF. CDR3 in DNA: TGTGCCAGTAACCAACAGGGAGCCACTGAAGCTTTCTTT.

The V and J genes are TRBV25-1 and TRBJ1-1, with TRBD1 matching over 7 bases. Unmatched junction bases numbered 5, after V lost 6 bases and J lost 1 base. The CDR3 is made up of 14 amino acids. CDR1 and CDR2 (germline): MGHDK, SYGVNS. CDR3 sequence reads: CASSSDRENTEAFF. In nucleotides, the CDR3 is TGTGCCAGCAGCTCCGACAGGGAGAACACTGAAGCTTTCTTT.

Here the CDR3 DNA reads TGTGCCAGCTCACCAGGACAGGGGGGCACCTACGAGCAGTACTTC. Amino acid sequence: CASSPGQGGTYEQYF. The chain carries TRBV18 and TRBJ2-5; 10 bases line up with TRBD1. The closer fit of TRBJ2-7 to the DNA end suggests the J call may be wrong. Germline V gene data show CDR1 as KGHSH and CDR2 as LQKENI. The CDR3 is 15 residues long.

The chain couples TRBV7-2 to TRBJ2-7, with D unresolved. The germline CDR1 and CDR2 sequences are SGHTA and FQGNSA. This CDR3 contains 15 residues. The V end was cut by 1 base, the J end by 1 base, with 11 bases between. CDR3 sequence (DNA): TGTGCCAGCAGCTTAGGAGTTTATAATTCCTACGAGCAGTACTTC. Amino acids: CASSLGVYNSYEQYF.

This chain connects TRBV18 to TRBJ2-7; 10 bases line up with TRBD2. CDR3 size: 14 residues. V lost 5 bases, J lost 3 bases, and 4 bases stayed unmatched. Germline V CDR1 and CDR2: KGHSH, LQKENI. CDR3 nucleotides: TGTGCCAGCTCATCCCTAGCGGGGGTCTACGAGCAGTACTTC. Translation: CASSSLAGVYEQYF.